Given below is one T cell receptor beta chain in context. What it recognizes is unknown. The assay was immunoSEQ multiplex PCR, and TCRdb's table has in-frame clones only and misses some. The table lists 50,000 to 55,000 clones, 85% to 90% of them singletons. The germline V and J ends were trimmed by 4 bases and 0 bases, with 12 bases remaining between them. CDR1 is SGHVS and CDR2 is FQNEAQ in the germline V gene. The CDR3 sequence is 15 residues long. The data were taken from a study of T cells in localized non-small cell lung cancer. Study outcomes and limitations: Among blood samples, higher T cell density accompanied longer overall survival.

The sequence derives from a female donor with stage II lung adenocarcinoma. The rearrangement uses TRBV7-8 and TRBJ1-1, with D perhaps TRBD1 (5 bases). The material was PBMCs, obtained before any cancer treatment. The CDR3, as DNA: TGTGCCAGCAGCTCATGGGACGGCATGAACACTGAAGCTTTCTTT. This translates into CASSSWDGMNTEAFF.